This T cell receptor beta chain is drawn from a study of shared T cell receptors in the human thymus. The V gene's germline CDR1 is KGHSH and CDR2 LQKENI. V trimming: 0 bases; J trimming: 0 bases; junction bases outside the gene matches: 1. The CDR3 totals 16 residues. The method was immunoSEQ multiplex PCR; TCRdb's version includes in-frame clones alone and lacks a portion of them. The repertoire consists of hundreds of thousands of clones, with approximately 89% occurring once and the leading ten covering roughly 0.0094%. This sample was shared with a second study, whose subject was human thymus T cells. As that study records: Infants served as donors; they were healthy and Finnish and were having corrective surgery for congenital heart defects. Corrective cardiac operations yielded the resected thymus tissue.

This TCR was sampled from a boy under two years old with a congenital heart defect. Material: thymocytes. The chain uses TRBV18 and TRBJ1-1; 10 bases line up with TRBD1. The CDR3 nucleotides are TGTGCCAGCTCACCACCGGGACAGGGGATGAACACTGAAGCTTTCTTT. Residues: CASSPPGQGMNTEAFF.